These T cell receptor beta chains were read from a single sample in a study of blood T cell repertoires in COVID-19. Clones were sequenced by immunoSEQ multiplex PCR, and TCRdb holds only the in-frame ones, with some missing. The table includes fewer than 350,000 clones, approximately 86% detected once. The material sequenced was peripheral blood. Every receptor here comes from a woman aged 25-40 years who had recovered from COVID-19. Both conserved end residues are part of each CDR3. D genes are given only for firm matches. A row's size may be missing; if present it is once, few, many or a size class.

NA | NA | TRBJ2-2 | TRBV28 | TGTGCCAGCGGGGGGTACACCGGGGAGCTGTTTTTT | CASGGYTGELFF
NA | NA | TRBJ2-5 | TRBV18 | TGTGCCAGCTCACCAGTCCTAGCACGGGGCCAAGAGACCCAGTACTTC | CASSPVLARGQETQYF
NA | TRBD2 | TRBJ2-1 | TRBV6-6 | TGTGCCAGCAGTTACTCTGGGCTAGCGGGAGAGCAGTTCTTC | CASSYSGLAGEQFF
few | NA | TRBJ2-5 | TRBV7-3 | TGTGCCAGCAAGCTGACCGCTAGCCTGGAGACCCAGTACTTC | CASKLTASLETQYF
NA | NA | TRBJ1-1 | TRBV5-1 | TGCGCCAGCAGCTTGGCTCGGGGGAACACTGAAGCTTTCTTT | CASSLARGNTEAFF
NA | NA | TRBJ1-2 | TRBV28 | TGTGCCAGCAGCTCCCCGGGCAGCGGTTATGGCTACACCTTC | CASSSPGSGYGYTF
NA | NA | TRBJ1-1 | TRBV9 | TGTGCCAGCAGCGTGTTAGCGGCGAACACTGAAGCTTTCTTT | CASSVLAANTEAFF
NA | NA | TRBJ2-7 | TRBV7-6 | TGTGCCAGCAGCTCCCGTGGGAGAGAGCAGTACTTC | CASSSRGREQYF
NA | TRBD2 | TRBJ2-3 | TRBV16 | TGTGCCAGCAGCCCCTCTAGCGGCAGCACAGATACGCAGTATTTT | CASSPSSGSTDTQYF
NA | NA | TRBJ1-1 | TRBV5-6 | TGTGCCAGCAGCTGGGCAGATGACACTGAAGCTTTCTTT | CASSWADDTEAFF
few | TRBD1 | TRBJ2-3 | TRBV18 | TGTGCCAGCTCACCAGAAGACAGGGGGGATACGCAGTATTTT | CASSPEDRGDTQYF
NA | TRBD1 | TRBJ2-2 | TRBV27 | TGTGCCAGCAGTTTATCGGGACAGGGTAGGGCCGGGGAGCTGTTTTTT | CASSLSGQGRAGELFF
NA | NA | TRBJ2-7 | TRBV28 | TGTGCCAGCAGTCCGCGGTTGGGGGCCGAGTACGAGCAGTACTTC | CASSPRLGAEYEQYF
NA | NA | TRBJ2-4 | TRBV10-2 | TGCGCCAGCAGTGAGACCAACTCTTATATCATTCAGTACTTC | CASSETNSYIIQYF
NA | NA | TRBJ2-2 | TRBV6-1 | TGTGCCAGCAGTGGACCCCCAGGCCACCCAAACACCGGGGAGCTGTTTTTT | CASSGPPGHPNTGELFF
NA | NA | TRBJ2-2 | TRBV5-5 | TGTGCCAGCAGCCCAGGAAACACGAACACCGGGGAGCTGTTTTTT | CASSPGNTNTGELFF
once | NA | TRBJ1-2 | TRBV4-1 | TGCGCCAGCAGCCAAGTTGTAGGCAGGGCCCGACCCGGCTACACCTTC | CASSQVVGRARPGYTF
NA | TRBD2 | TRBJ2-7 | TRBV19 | TGTGCCAGTAGTTTACTAGCGGGTGCCTACGAGCAGTACTTC | CASSLLAGAYEQYF
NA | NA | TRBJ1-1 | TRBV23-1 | TGCGCCAGCCACCCCCCGAACAGGGAGATTTCCTTGAACACTGAAGCTTTCTTT | CASHPPNREISLNTEAFF
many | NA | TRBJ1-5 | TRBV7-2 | TGTGCCAGCAGCTTTCTCGGTCAGCCCCAGCATTTT | CASSFLGQPQHF
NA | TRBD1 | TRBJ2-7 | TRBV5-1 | TGCGCCAGCAGCAGGGGAGGGGGACAGGGTTACGAGCAGTACTTC | CASSRGGGQGYEQYF
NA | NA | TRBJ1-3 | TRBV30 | TGTGCCTGGAGTGTGTCAGGGAGGATTGGAAACACCATATATTTT | CAWSVSGRIGNTIYF
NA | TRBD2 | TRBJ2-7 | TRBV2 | TGTGCCAGCAGCGGAGGGCGCGGGGGGGGTACAGAGCAGTACTTC | CASSGGRGGGTEQYF
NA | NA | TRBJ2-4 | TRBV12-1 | TGTGCCAGCAGCTCCCAGTCCGTAGCGGGCAGTCTAGCCAAAAACATTCAGTACTTC | CASSSQSVAGSLAKNIQYF
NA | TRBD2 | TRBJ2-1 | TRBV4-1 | TGCGCCAGCAGCCAAGACCCGGGGACTAGCGACTATTACAATGAGCAGTTCTTC | CASSQDPGTSDYYNEQFF
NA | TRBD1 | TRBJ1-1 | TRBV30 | TGTGCCTGGCTAGGAGGGACAGCTTTGAACACTGAAGCTTTCTTT | CAWLGGTALNTEAFF
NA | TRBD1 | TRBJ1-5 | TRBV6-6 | TGTGCCAGCACTTGGGACAGGGCAGGACAGCCCCAGCATTTT | CASTWDRAGQPQHF
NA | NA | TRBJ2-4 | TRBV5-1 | TGCGCCAGCCCACTATGGGGGGGCGAACAAAACATTCAGTACTTC | CASPLWGGEQNIQYF
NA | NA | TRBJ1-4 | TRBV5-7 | TGTGCCAGCAGCCGATGGTGTACTTACACTAATGAAAAACTGTTTTTT | CASSRWCTYTNEKLFF
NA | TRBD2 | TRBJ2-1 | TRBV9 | TGTGCCAGCAGCCCTCAGGGACTAGCGGGAGAATTCAATGAGCAGTTCTTC | CASSPQGLAGEFNEQFF
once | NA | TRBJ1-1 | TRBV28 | TGTGCCAGCAGCCCACGACAGACGGGGGACACTGAAGCTTTCTTT | CASSPRQTGDTEAFF
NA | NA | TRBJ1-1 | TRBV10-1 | TGCGCCAGCAGTGTAAAGGGGCGCGACACTGAAGCTTTCTTT | CASSVKGRDTEAFF
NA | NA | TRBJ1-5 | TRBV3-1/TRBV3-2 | TGTGCCAGCAGCCGAGGGAGGGGGACTCAGCCCCAGCATTTT | CASSRGRGTQPQHF
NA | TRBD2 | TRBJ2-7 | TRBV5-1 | TGCGCCAGCAGTTCGACTAGCGGGGGGGTATCCTACGAGCAGTACTTC | CASSSTSGGVSYEQYF
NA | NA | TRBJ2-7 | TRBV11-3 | TGTGCCAGCAGCCCCTCCCTCCAAGGGGCGCCTACCTACGAGCAGTACTTC | CASSPSLQGAPTYEQYF
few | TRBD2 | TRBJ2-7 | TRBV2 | TGTGCCAGCAGTGAACCTAGCGGGGTGGGCGAGCAGTACTTC | CASSEPSGVGEQYF
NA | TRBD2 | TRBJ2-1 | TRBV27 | TGTGCCAGTCCTCCGACAGAAACAAGATTCTCCGGGACTAGCGGGAAATACAATGAGCAGTTCTTC | CASPPTETRFSGTSGKYNEQFF
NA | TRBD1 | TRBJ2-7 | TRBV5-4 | TGTGCCAGCAGCTTTCAGGGGGCGAGCGAGCAGTACTTC | CASSFQGASEQYF
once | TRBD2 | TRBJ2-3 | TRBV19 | TGTGCCAGTAAGGTGGCGGGGGGAACAGATACGCAGTATTTT | CASKVAGGTDTQYF
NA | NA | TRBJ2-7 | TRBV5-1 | TGCGCCAGCAGCTTGGGGGGAGTGTTGGAGCAGTACTTC | CASSLGGVLEQYF
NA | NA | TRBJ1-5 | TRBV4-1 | TGCGCCAGCAGCCAAGATCGCGGCAATCAGCCCCAGCATTTT | CASSQDRGNQPQHF